This TCR beta chain came from a study of T cell responses to AZD1222 COVID-19 vaccine. Notes on the study in general: In the spike-specific TCR repertoire, nearly half reportedly target unmutated variant regions.

Clones were sequenced by immunoSEQ multiplex PCR, and TCRdb holds only the in-frame ones, with some missing. The table has around 50,000 clones, around 84% seen once. This CDR3 comprises 13 residues. Germline V gene lookup returns CDR1 MGHDK and CDR2 SYGVNS. V lost 4 bases, J lost 8 bases, and 6 bases stayed unmatched. This clone was detected only a few times. Its antigen is still unknown. This chain links TRBV25-1 with TRBJ1-1; TRBD1 aligns across 8 bases. The specimen was peripheral blood, collected on day 0 of AZD1222 vaccination. The sequence came from an adult in good health. The CDR3 DNA follows: TGTGCCAGCAGTGTCGGACAGGGCTTGGAAGCTTTCTTT. Translated: CASSVGQGLEAFF.